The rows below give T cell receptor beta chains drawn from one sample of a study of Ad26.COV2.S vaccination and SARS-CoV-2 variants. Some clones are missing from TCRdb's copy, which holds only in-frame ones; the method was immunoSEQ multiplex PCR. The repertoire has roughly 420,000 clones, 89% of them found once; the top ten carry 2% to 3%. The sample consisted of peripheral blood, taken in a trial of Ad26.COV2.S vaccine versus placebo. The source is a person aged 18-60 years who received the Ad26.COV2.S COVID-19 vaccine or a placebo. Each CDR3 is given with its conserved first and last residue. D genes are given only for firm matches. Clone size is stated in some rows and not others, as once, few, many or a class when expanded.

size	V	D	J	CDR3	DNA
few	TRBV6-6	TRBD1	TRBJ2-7	CASSDPGQALYEQYF	TGTGCCAGCAGCGACCCGGGACAGGCCCTTTACGAGCAGTACTTC
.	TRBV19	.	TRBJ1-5	CASSIPGINNQPQHF	TGTGCCAGTAGTATCCCGGGGATCAACAATCAGCCCCAGCATTTT
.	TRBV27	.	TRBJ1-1	CASKMTFRINTEAFF	TGTGCCAGCAAGATGACTTTCAGGATTAATACTGAAGCTTTCTTT
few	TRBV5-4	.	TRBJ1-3	CASSSTTVSGNTIYF	TGTGCCAGCAGCTCCACCACCGTCTCTGGAAACACCATATATTTT
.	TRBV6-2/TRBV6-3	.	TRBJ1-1	CASSYGSADTEAFF	TGTGCCAGCAGTTATGGGAGTGCGGACACTGAAGCTTTCTTT
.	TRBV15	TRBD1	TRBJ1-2	CATSRDLGARGDGYTF	TGTGCCACCAGCAGAGATCTGGGAGCCAGGGGGGACGGCTACACCTTC
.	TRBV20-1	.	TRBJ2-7	CSARDSYEQYF	TGCAGTGCTAGGGATAGCTACGAGCAGTACTTC
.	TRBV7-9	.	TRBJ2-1	CASSISGANEQFF	TGTGCCAGCAGCATATCAGGCGCGAATGAGCAGTTCTTC
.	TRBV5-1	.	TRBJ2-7	CASSLMGANYEQYF	TGCGCCAGCAGCTTGATGGGGGCAAACTACGAGCAGTACTTC
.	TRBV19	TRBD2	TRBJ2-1	CASSSQLAGYKSGEQFF	TGTGCCAGTAGTTCCCAACTAGCGGGATATAAATCGGGTGAGCAGTTCTTC
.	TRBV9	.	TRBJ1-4	CASSVRPQAANEKLFF	TGTGCCAGCAGCGTGCGGCCTCAGGCGGCTAATGAAAAACTGTTTTTT
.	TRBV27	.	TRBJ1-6	CASSLSGGRGYNSPLHF	TGTGCCAGCAGTTTAAGTGGCGGACGAGGCTATAATTCACCCCTCCACTTT
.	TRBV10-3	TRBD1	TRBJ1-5	CAISEYEQGGDQPQHF	TGTGCCATCAGTGAGTACGAACAAGGGGGCGATCAGCCCCAGCATTTT
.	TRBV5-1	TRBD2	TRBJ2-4	CASSPGGGGKNIQYF	TGCGCCAGCAGCCCCGGTGGGGGGGGCAAAAACATTCAGTACTTC
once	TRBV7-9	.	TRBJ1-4	CASSLDSGNEKLFF	TGTGCCAGCAGCTTAGATAGCGGTAATGAAAAACTGTTTTTT
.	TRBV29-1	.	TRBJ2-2	CSGYFANTGELFF	TGCAGCGGGTATTTCGCGAACACCGGGGAGCTGTTTTTT
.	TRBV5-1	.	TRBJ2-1	CASKTGPGFYNEQFF	TGCGCCAGTAAGACAGGACCCGGCTTTTACAATGAGCAGTTCTTC
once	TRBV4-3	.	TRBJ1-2	CASSQGEGGYTF	TGCGCCAGCAGCCAAGGAGAGGGAGGCTACACCTTC
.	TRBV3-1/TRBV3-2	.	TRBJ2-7	CASSRLYEQYF	TGTGCCAGCAGCCGGCTTTACGAGCAGTACTTC
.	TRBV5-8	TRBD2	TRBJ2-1	CASLRGVWSYNEQFF	TGTGCCAGCCTCCGGGGGGTGTGGTCCTACAATGAGCAGTTCTTC
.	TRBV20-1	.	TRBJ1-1	CSASRVLRGAEAFF	TGCAGTGCTAGTCGGGTCCTAAGGGGCGCTGAAGCTTTCTTT
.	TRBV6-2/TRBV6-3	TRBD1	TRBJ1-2	CASSYSADRDRYGYTF	TGTGCCAGCAGTTACTCTGCGGACAGGGACCGCTATGGCTACACCTTC
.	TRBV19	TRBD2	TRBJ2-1	CASSPGSSGASEEQFF	TGTGCCAGTAGCCCTGGATCTAGCGGGGCCTCCGAGGAGCAGTTCTTC
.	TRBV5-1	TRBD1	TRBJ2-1	CASSLQGNGDEQFF	TGCGCCAGCAGCCTACAGGGGAATGGCGATGAGCAGTTCTTC
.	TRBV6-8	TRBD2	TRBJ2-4	CASSYCLAGGLAKNIQYF	TGTGCCAGCAGTTACTGCCTAGCGGGGGGGCTAGCCAAAAACATTCAGTACTTC
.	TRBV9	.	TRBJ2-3	CASSVVPSFSTDTQYF	TGTGCCAGCAGCGTAGTACCTAGCTTTAGCACAGATACGCAGTATTTT
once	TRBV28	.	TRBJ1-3	CASSSGSSGNTIYF	TGTGCCAGCAGCTCAGGGAGCTCTGGAAACACCATATATTTT
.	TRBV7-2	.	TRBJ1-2	CASSPTTGSYGYTF	TGTGCCAGCAGCCCCACTACGGGTTCGTATGGCTACACCTTC
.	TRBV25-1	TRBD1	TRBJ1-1	CASSGTGGENTEAFF	TGTGCCAGCAGTGGGACAGGGGGCGAGAACACTGAAGCTTTCTTT
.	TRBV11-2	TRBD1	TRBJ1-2	CASSSARTGGGYTF	TGTGCCAGCAGCTCCGCCCGGACAGGGGGCGGCTACACCTTC
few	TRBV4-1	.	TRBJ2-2	CASSLSSGGTPAGELFF	TGCGCCAGCAGCCTTTCGTCTGGCGGGACCCCCGCCGGGGAGCTGTTTTTT
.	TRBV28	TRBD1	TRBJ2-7	CASTPPGTGASYEQYF	TGTGCCAGCACCCCTCCGGGGACAGGGGCCTCCTACGAGCAGTACTTC
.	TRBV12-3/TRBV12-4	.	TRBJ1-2	CASSPERIDGYTF	TGTGCCAGCAGCCCCGAACGGATAGATGGCTACACCTTC
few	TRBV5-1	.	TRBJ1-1	CASSLAGPPSDEAFF	TGCGCCAGCAGCTTGGCCGGTCCCCCGAGTGATGAAGCTTTCTTT
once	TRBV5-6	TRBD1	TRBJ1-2	CASSLPGQDYGYTF	TGTGCCAGCAGTCTTCCAGGACAGGACTATGGCTACACCTTC
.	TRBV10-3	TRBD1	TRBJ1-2	CAINSRGTGSNYGYTF	TGTGCCATCAACTCCCGAGGGACAGGGTCTAACTATGGCTACACCTTC
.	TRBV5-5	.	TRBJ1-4	CASSFRRDQGNEKLFF	TGTGCCAGCAGCTTTAGGAGGGACCAGGGTAATGAAAAACTGTTTTTT